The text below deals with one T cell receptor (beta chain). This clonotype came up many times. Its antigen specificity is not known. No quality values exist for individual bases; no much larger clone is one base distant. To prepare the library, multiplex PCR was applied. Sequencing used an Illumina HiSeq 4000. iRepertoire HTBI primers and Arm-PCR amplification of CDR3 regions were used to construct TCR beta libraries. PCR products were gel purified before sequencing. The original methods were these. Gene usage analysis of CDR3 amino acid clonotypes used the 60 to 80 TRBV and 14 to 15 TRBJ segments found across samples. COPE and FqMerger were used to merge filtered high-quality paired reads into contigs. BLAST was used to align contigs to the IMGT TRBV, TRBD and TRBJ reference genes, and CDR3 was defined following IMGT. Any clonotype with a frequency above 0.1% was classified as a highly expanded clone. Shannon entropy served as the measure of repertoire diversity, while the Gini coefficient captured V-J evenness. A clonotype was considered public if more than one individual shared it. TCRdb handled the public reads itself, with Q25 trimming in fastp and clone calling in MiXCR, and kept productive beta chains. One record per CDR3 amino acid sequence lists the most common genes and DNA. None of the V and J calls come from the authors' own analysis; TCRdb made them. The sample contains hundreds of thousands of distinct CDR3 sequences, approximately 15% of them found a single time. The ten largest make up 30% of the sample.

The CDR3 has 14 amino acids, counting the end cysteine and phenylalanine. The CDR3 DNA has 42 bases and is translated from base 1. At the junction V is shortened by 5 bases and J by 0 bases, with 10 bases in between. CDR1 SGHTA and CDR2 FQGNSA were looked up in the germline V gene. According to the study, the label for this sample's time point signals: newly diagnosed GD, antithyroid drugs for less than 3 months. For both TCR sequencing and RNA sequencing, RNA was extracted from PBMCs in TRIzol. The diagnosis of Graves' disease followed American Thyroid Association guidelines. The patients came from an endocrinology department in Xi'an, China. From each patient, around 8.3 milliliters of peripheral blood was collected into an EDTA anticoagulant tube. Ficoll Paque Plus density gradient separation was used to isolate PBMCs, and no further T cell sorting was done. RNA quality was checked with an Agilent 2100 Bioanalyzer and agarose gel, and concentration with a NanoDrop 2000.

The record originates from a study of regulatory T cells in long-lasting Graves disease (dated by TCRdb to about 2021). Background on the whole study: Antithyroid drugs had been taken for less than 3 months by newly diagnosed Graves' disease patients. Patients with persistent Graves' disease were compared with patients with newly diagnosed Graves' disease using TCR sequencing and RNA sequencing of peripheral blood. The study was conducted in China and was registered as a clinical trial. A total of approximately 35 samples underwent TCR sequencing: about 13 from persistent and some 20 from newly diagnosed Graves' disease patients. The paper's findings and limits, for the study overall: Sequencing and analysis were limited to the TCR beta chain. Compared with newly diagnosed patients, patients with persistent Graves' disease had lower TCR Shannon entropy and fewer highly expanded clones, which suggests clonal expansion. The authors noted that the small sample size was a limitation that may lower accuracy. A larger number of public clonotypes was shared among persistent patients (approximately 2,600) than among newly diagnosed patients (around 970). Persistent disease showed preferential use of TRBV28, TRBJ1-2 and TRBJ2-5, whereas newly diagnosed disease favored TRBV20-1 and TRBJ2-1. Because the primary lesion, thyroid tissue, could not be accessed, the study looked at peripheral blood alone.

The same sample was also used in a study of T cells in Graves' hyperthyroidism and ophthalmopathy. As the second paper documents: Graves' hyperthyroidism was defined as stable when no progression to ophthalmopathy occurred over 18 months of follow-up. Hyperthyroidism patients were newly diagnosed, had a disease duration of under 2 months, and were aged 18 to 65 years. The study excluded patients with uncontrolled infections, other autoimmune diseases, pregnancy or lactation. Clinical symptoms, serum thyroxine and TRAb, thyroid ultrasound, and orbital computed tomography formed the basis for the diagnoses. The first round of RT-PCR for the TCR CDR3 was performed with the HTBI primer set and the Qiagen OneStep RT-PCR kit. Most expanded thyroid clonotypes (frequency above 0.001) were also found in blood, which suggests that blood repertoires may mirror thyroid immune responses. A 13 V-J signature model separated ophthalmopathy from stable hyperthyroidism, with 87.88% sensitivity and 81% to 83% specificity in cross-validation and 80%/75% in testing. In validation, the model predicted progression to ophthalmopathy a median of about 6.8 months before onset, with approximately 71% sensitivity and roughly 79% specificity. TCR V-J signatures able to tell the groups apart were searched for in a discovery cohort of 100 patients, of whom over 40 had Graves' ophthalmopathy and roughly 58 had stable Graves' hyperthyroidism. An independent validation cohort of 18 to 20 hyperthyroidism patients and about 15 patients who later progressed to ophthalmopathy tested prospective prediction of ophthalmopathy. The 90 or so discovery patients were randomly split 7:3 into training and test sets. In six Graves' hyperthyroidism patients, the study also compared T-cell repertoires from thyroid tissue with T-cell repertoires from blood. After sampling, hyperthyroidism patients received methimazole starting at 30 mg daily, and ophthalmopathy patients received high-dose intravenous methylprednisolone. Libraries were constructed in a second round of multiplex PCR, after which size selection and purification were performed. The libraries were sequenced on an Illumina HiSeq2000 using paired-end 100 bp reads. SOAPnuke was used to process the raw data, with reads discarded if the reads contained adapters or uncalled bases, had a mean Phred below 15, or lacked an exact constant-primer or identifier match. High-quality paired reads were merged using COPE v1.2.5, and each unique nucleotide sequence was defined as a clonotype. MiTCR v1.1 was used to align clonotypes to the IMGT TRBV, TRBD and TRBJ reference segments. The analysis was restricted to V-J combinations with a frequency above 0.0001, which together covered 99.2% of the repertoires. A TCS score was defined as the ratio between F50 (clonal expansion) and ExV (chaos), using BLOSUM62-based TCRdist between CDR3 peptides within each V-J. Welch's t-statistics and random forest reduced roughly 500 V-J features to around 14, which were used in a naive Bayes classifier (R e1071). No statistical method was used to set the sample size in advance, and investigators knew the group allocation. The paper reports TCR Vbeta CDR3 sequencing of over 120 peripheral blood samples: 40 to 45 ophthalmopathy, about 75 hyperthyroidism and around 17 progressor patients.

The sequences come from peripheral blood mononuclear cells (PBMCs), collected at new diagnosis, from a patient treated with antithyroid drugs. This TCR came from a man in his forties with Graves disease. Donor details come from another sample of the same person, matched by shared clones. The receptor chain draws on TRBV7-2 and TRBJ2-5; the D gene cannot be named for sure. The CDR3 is CASSRGRYQETQYF. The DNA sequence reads TGTGCCAGCAGCCGAGGCAGGTACCAAGAGACCCAGTACTTC.